This is a list of T cell receptor beta chains from one sample in a study of molecular identifiers for immune sequencing clone quantification. Each CDR3 protein is one row after TCRdb ran MiXCR on the PCR reads. Of under 600,000 distinct CDR3 sequences in the sample, 25% were seen once. The specimen was naive CD8+ T cells from blood, with Jurkat cell RNA spiked in. The receptors here all came from a human donor in good health. Some libraries in this study had Jurkat cell RNA spiked in. CDR3s include the opening cysteine and the closing phenylalanine or tryptophan. A D gene is named only where the DNA matches it firmly. The size of a clone is reported for some rows only, either as once, few or many, or as a class for expanded clones.

d_gene,abundance,j_gene,v_gene,CDR3nt,CDR3aa
TRBD1,few,TRBJ1-2,TRBV5-1,TGCGCCAGCAGCTTGATGGGACAGATAGATCCTAACTATGGCTACACCTTC,CASSLMGQIDPNYGYTF
TRBD2,few,TRBJ2-1,TRBV30,TGTGCCTGGAGTGTAGTGGCTAGCGGGCTCAATGAGCAGTTCTTC,CAWSVVASGLNEQFF
TRBD1,few,TRBJ1-1,TRBV7-6,TGTGCCAGCAGCTTAAGGTTGACAGGGGGAAAGAACACTGAAGCTTTCTTT,CASSLRLTGGKNTEAFF
.,many,TRBJ1-1,TRBV20-1,TGCAGTGCTAGTGAATGGGAGAACACTGAAGCTTTCTTT,CSASEWENTEAFF
.,few,TRBJ2-1,TRBV28,TGTGCCAGCAGTCCCTTCTCCATCTCCGACAATGAGCAGTTCTTC,CASSPFSISDNEQFF
.,few,TRBJ1-2,TRBV5-1,TGCGCCAGCAGCTCAGGGCCGGATAACTATGGCTACACCTTC,CASSSGPDNYGYTF
TRBD1,few,TRBJ2-3,TRBV12-3/TRBV12-4,TGTGCCAGCAGTCCGTACAGGGGACGGACAGATACGCAGTATTTT,CASSPYRGRTDTQYF
TRBD1,few,TRBJ1-5,TRBV25-1,TGTGCCAGCAGTACCCAGGGGGTGCTGCAGCCCCAGCATTTT,CASSTQGVLQPQHF
.,.,TRBJ1-2,TRBV20-1,TGCTGTGCTAGAACCAAACAGGGTTATGGCTACACCTTC,CCARTKQGYGYTF
.,few,TRBJ2-7,TRBV4-3,TGCGCCAGCAGCCAAGGCCAGGGGGGGGCCCCCTACGAGCAGTACTTC,CASSQGQGGAPYEQYF
.,.,TRBJ2-7,TRBV7-9,TGTGCCAGCAGGCCATCCGGCGGGAAGGCCTACGAGCAGTACTTC,CASRPSGGKAYEQYF
.,many,TRBJ2-7,TRBV10-3,TGTGCCATCAGTGAGGGGGGCGAGCAGTACTTC,CAISEGGEQYF
.,few,TRBJ1-1,TRBV7-6,TGTGCCAGCAGCTTAGCCCCCAGAGGGGGAACTGAAGCTTTCTTT,CASSLAPRGGTEAFF
TRBD1,few,TRBJ1-5,TRBV28,TGTGCCAGCAGTGGCAGACAGGGGGCAGGTAGTCAGCCCCAGCATTTT,CASSGRQGAGSQPQHF
.,few,TRBJ1-2,TRBV28,TGTGCCAGCAGTTTAGGACAGAGTTACTATGGCTACACCTTC,CASSLGQSYYGYTF
TRBD1,few,TRBJ2-7,TRBV27,TGTGCCAGCAGTTTACCAGGACAGGGGCCGCACGAGCAGTACTTC,CASSLPGQGPHEQYF